This TCR beta chain was recovered during a study of a mutant IDH1 vaccine in newly diagnosed glioma (dated by TCRdb to 2020 to 2022). Background for the entire study: Vaccination began 4-6 weeks after radiotherapy alone, or alongside temozolomide cycles in the chemotherapy-containing groups. Of the 25 to 40 patients who were treated, about 62% were male and about 40% were female, and the mean age was roughly 40 years. Prior to enrollment, patients had been given standard therapy consisting of radiotherapy alone, temozolomide alone, or radiochemotherapy with temozolomide, with the combination given to most patients. The week-35 safety follow-up was designated visit V12, and the week-47 end of study was designated visit V13. Peripheral blood was drawn at six visits: V03 (baseline), V05, V07, V10, V12 and V13. Longitudinal TCRB deep sequencing was performed for around 23 treated patients wherever samples were available for exploratory analyses.

What the time point label conveys for this sample: week 47, end of study. Each vaccine dose was 300 ug of a 20-mer mutant IDH1 peptide in Montanide, given subcutaneously with topical imiquimod. Across visits V03 through V10, patients got a total of eight vaccinations, given in weeks 1, 3, 5, 7, 11, 15, 19 and 23. Donors had newly diagnosed WHO grade 3 or 4 IDH1-mutant astrocytomas with loss of nuclear ATRX. The samples were drawn from NOA16, a multicentre, single-arm, open-label phase I trial in Germany that tested a mutant IDH1 peptide vaccine in humans for the first time. Genomic DNA for TCRB sequencing was isolated from EDTA blood with the DNeasy Blood and Tissue Kit. Study-wide conclusions, independent of this receptor: Vaccine-induced immune responses across multiple MHC alleles were detected in roughly 94% of patients. Pseudoprogression seemed to be unrelated to changes in the top peripheral T cell clonotypes found by TCRB sequencing. According to the authors, sample limitations meant that analyses of patient blood samples could not be reproduced. Availability determined which PBMC samples were chosen for TCRB deep sequencing.

For this chain, trimming is 4 bases at the V end and 6 bases at the J end, and the number of junction bases without a gene match is 8. Counted from cysteine to phenylalanine, this CDR3 has 14 amino acids. This entry keeps only the CDR3 DNA: 42 bases, framed from base 1. CDR1 and CDR2, looked up from the germline V gene, are MGHDK and SYGVNS. Points on this clone: Its antigen remains unidentified. No much larger clone exists at a distance of one base, and base qualities are not known.

Receptors were amplified or captured by the immunoSEQ multiplex PCR assay. Rearranged TCR beta chain sequences were amplified with the hsTCRB Kit following the manufacturer's protocol. TCRB libraries were sequenced on an Illumina MiSeq. Per the original workflow: The proprietary platform of the kit vendor was used for demultiplexing, trimming and gene mapping. Imported from immuneACCESS, the table was reduced by TCRdb to in-frame sequences with V and J called. These copies leave out some clones; in studies compared against another copy, an unresolved V gene accounts for under half, and the cause of the remainder is not known. The DNA was the basis for D and trimming; V, J and clone size are from that table. The sample table shows about 34,000 clones, and 80% to 90% are seen once. The ten largest clones capture 9.5% to 15% of the sample.

Specimen: PBMCs, collected from a glioma patient whose treatment included an IDH1 peptide vaccine. The clonotype originates from a woman in her twenties or thirties with glioma. This receptor chain uses TRBV25-1 and TRBJ1-1, and 7 junction bases match TRBD1. The DNA sequence is given as TGTGCCAGCAGTGTTGGCCTGCAGGGGGCTGAAGCTTTCTTT. Translation gives CASSVGLQGAEAFF.